This T cell receptor beta chain derives from a study of vaccination and CD4 T cells after COVID-19. Across the study: The study drew post-COVID samples a median about 95 days after diagnosis (range 35 to 161). The study collected post-vaccine samples a median around 70 days after dose two, with a range of 14 to 241. At days 161 to 241 post-vaccination, as well as at day 14, a few convalescent patients were sampled.

For this clonotype: The antigen is not known.

The CDR3 totals 11 residues. CDR1 and CDR2 from the germline V gene are SEHNR and FQNEAQ (reference sequence). Trimming took off 4 bases at V and 3 bases at J, with 2 bases between the two ends. Study observations and caveats: Spike mono-reactive clones accounted for 304 of the 307 vaccine-specific clones found in convalescent patients.

Time point defined: late sampling 161 to 241 days after vaccination in a few convalescent patients. Each CDR3 protein is one row after TCRdb ran MiXCR on the PCR reads. The table includes about 30,000 distinct CDR3 sequences, approximately 48% detected once. The chain is built from TRBV7-9 and TRBJ2-3; no clear D gene. This receptor was identified in a human donor who had recovered from COVID-19. The sequences come from CD4+ T cells from blood, collected about 7 months after SARS-CoV-2 vaccination. The CDR3 is CASSWTDTQYF. CDR3 in DNA: TGTGCCAGCAGCTGGACAGATACGCAGTATTTT.